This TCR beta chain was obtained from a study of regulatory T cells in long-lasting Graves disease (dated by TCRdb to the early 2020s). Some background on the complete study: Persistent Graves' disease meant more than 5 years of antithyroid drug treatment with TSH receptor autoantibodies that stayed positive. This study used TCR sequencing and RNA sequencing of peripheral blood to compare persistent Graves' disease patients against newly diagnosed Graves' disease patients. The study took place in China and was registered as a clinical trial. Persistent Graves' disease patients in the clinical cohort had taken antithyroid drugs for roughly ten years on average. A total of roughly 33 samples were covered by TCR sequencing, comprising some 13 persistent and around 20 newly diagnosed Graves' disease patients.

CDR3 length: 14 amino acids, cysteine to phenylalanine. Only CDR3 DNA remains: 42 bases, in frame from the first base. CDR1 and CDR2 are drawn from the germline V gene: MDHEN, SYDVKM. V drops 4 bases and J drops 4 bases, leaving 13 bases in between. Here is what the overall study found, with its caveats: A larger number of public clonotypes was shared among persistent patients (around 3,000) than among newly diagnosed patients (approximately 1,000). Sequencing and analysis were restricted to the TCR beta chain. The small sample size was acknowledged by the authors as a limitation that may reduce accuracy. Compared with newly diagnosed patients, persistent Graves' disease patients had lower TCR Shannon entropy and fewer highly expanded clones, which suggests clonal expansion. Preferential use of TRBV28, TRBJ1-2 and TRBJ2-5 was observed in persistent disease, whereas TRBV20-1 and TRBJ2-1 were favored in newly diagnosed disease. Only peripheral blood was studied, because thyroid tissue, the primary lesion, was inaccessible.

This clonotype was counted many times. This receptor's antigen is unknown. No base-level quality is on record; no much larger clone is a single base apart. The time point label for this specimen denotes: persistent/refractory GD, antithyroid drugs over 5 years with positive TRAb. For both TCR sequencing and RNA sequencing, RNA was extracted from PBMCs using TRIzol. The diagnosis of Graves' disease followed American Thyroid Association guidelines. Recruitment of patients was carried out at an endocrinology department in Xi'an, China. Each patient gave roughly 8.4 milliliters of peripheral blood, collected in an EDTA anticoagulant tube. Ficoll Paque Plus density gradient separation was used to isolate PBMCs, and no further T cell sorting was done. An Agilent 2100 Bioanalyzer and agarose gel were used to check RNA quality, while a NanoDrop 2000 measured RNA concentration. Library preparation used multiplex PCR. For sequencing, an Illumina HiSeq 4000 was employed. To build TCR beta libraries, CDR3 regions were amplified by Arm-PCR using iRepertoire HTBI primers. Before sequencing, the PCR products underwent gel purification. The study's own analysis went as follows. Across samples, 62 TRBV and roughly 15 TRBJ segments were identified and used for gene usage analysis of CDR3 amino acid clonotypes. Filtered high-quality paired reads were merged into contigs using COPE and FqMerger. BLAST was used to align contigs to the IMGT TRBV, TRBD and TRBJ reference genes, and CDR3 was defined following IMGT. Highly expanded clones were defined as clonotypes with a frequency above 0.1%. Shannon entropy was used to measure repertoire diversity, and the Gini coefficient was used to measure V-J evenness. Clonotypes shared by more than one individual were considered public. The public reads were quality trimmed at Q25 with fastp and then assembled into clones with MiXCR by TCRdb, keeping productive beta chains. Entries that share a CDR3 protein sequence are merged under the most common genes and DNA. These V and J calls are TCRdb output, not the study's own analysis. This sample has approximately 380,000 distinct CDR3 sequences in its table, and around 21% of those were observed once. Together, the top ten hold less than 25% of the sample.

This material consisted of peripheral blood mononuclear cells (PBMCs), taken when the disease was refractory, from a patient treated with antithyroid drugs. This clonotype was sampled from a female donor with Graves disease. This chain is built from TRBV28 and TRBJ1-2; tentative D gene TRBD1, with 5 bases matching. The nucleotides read TGTGCCAGCAGTTACCAGGGAGGGACCTATGGCTACACCTTC. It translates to CASSYQGGTYGYTF.